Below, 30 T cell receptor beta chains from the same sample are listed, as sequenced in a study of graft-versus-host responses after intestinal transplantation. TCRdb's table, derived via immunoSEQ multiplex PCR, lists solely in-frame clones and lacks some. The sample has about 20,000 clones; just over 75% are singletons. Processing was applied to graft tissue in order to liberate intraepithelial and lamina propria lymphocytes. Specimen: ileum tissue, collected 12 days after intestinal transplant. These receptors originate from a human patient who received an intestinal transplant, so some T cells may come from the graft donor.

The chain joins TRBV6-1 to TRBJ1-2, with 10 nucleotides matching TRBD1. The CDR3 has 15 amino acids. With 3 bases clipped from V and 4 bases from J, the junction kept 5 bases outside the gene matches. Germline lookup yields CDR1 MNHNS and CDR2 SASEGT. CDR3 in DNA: TGTGCCAGCAGTGACCCGACAGGGGGCGTCTATGGCTACACCTTC. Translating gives CASSDPTGGVYGYTF.

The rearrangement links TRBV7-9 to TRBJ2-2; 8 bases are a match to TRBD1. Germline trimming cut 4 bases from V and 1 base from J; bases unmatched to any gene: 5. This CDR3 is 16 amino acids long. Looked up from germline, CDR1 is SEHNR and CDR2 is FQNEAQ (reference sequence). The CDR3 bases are TGTGCCAGCAGCTCCCGAGACAGGGGGAACACCGGGGAGCTGTTTTTT. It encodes CASSSRDRGNTGELFF.

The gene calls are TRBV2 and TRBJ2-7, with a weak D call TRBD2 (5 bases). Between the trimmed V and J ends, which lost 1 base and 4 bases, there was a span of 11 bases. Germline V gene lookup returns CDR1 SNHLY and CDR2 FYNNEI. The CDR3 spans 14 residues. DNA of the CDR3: TGTGCCAGCAGTGAAGACGGGGTGTGGTACGAGCAGTACTTC. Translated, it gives CASSEDGVWYEQYF.

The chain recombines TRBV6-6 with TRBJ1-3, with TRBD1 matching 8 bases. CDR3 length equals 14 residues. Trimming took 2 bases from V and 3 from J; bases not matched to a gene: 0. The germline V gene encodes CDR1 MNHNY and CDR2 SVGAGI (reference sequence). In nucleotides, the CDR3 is TGTGCCAGCAGTTACGGACAGGGTGGAAACACCATATATTTT. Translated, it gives CASSYGQGGNTIYF.

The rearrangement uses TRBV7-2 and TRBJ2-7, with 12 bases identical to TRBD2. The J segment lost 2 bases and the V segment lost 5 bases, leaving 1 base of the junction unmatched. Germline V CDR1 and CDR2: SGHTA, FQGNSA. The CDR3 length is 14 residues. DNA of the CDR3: TGTGCCAGCAGCCCTAGCGGGGGGGCCTACGAGCAGTACTTC. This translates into CASSPSGGAYEQYF.

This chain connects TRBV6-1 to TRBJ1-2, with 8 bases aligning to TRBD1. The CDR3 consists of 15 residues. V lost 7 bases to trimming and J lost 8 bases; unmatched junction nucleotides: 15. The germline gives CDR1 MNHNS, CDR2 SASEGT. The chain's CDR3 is CASIWSVGQGGGYTF. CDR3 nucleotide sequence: TGTGCCAGCATCTGGAGCGTTGGACAGGGAGGCGGCTACACCTTC.

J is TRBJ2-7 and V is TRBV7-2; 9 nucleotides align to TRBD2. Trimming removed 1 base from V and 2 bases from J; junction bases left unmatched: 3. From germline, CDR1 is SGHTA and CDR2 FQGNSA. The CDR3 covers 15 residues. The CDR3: CASSLGGTSPYEQYF. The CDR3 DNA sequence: TGTGCCAGCAGCTTAGGTGGGACTAGCCCCTACGAGCAGTACTTC.

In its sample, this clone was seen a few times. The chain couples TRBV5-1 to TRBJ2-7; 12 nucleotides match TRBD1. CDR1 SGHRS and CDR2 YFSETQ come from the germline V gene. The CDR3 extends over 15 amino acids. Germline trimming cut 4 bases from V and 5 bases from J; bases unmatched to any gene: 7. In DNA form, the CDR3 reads TGCGCCAGCAGCCTGTCCGGGACAGGGGGCGACGAGCAGTACTTC. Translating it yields CASSLSGTGGDEQYF.

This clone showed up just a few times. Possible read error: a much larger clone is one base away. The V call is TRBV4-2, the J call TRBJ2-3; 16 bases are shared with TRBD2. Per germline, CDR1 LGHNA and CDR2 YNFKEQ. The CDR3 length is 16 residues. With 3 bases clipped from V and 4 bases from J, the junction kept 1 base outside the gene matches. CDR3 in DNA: TGTGCCAGCAGCCAGGGGACTAGCGGGGGGGCAGATACGCAGTATTTT. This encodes CASSQGTSGGADTQYF.

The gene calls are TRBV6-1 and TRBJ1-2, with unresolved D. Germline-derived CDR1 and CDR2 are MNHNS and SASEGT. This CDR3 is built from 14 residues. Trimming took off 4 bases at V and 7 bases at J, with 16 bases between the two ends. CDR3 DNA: TGTGCCAGCAGTGGACTCCGGGGATATCGTGGCTACACCTTC. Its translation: CASSGLRGYRGYTF.

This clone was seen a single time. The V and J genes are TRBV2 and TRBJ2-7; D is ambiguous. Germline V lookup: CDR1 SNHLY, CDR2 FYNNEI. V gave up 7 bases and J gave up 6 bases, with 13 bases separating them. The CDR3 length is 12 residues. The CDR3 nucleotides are TGTGCCAGCATGCTAACAGTATTCGAGCAGTACTTC. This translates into CASMLTVFEQYF. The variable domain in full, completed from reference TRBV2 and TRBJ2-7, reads EPEVTQTPSHQVTQMGQEVILRCVPISNHLYFYWYRQILGQKVEFLVSFYNNEISEKSEIFDDQFSVERPDGSNFTLKIRSTKLEDSAMYFCASMLTVFEQYFGPGTRLTVT.

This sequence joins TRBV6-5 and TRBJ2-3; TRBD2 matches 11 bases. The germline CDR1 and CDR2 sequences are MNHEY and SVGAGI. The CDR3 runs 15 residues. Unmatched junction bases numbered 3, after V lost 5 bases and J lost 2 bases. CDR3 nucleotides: TGTGCCAGCAGTCCGACTAGCGGGGTCACAGATACGCAGTATTTT. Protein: CASSPTSGVTDTQYF.

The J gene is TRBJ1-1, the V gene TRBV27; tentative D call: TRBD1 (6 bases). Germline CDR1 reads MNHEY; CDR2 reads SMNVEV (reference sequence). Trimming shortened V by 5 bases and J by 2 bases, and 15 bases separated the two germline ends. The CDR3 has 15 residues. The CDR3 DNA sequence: TGTGCCAGCAGTATAGACAGGAGACGAAACACTGAAGCTTTCTTT. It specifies CASSIDRRRNTEAFF.

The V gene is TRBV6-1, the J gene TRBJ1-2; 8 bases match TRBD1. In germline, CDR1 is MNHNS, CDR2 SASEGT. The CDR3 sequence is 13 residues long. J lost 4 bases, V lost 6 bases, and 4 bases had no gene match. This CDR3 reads CASRQGAAYGYTF. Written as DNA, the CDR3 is TGTGCCAGCAGGCAGGGGGCGGCCTATGGCTACACCTTC.

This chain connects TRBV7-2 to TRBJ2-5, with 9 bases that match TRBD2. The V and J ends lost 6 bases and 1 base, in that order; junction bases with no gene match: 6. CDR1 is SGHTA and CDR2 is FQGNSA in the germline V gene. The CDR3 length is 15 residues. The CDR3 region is CASRMGTSLQETQYF. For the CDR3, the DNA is TGTGCCAGCAGGATGGGGACTAGCCTCCAAGAGACCCAGTACTTC.

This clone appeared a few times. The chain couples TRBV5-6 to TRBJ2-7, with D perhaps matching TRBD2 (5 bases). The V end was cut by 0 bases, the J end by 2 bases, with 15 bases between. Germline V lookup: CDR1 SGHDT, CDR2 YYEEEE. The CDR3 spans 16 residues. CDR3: CASSLATPGWAYEQYF. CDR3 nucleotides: TGTGCCAGCAGCTTGGCCACCCCGGGGTGGGCCTACGAGCAGTACTTC.

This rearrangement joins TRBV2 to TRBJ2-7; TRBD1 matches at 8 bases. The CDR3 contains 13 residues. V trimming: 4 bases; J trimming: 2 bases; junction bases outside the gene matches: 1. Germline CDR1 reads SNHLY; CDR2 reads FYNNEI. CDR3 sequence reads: CASSGQGTYEQYF. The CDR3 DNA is TGTGCCAGCAGTGGACAGGGGACCTACGAGCAGTACTTC.

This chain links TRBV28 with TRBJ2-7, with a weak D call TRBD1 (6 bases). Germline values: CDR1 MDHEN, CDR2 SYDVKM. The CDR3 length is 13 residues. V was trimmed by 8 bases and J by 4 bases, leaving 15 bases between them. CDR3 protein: CASLDSPRYEQYF. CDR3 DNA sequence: TGTGCCAGCCTGGACAGTCCGAGGTACGAGCAGTACTTC.

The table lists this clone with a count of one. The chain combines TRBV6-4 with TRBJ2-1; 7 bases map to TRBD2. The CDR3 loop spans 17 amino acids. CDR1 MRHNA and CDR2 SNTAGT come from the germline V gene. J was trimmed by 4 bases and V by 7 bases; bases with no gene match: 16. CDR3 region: CASIRPPTGTTYNEQFF. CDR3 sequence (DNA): TGTGCCAGCATCCGGCCCCCTACCGGGACTACATACAATGAGCAGTTCTTC.

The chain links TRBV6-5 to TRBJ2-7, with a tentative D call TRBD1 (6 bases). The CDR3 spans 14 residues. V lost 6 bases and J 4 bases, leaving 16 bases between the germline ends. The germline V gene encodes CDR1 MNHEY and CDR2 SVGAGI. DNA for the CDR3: TGTGCCAGCAGCCGAATTGGACAGTTATACGAGCAGTACTTC. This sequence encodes CASSRIGQLYEQYF.

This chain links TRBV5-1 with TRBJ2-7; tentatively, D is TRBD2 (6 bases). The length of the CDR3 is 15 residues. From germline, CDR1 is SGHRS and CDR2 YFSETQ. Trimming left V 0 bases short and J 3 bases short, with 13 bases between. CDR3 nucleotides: TGCGCCAGCAGCTTGGACGGGGGACCCTTCTACGAGCAGTACTTC. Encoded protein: CASSLDGGPFYEQYF.

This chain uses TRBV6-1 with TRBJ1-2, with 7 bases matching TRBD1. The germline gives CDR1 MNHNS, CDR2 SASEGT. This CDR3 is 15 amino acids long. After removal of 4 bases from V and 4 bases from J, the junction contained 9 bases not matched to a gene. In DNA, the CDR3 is TGTGCCAGCAGTGGGACAGGATCGGGTGGCTATGGCTACACCTTC. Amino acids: CASSGTGSGGYGYTF.

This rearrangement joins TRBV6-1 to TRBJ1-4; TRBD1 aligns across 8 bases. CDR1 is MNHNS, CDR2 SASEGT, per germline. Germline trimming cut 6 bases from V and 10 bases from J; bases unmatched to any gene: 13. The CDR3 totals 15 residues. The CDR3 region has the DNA TGTGCCAGCAGAGAGAACAGGGGGGTCTTTGGAAAACTGTTTTTT. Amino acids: CASRENRGVFGKLFF.

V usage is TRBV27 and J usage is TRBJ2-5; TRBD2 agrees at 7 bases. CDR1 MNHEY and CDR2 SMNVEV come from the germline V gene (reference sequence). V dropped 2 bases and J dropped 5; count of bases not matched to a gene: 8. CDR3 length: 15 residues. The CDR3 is CASSLNPKAGETQYF. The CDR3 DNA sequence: TGTGCCAGCAGTTTAAATCCTAAAGCGGGGGAGACCCAGTACTTC.

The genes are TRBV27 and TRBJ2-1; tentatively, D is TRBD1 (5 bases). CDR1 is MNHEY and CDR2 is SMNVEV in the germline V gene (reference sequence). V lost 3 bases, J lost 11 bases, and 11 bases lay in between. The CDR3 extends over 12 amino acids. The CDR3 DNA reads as TGTGCCAGCAGTTTTATACAGGATAAGCAGTTCTTC. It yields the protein CASSFIQDKQFF.

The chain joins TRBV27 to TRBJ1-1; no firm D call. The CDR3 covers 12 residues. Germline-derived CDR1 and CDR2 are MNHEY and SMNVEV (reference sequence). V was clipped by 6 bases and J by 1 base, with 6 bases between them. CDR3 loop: CASRTQNTEAFF. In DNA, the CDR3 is TGTGCCAGCAGGACACAGAACACTGAAGCTTTCTTT.

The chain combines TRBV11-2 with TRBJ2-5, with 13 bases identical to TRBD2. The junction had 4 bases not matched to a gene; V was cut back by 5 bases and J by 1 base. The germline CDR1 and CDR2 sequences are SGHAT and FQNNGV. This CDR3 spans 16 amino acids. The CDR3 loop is CASSRGTSGAQETQYF. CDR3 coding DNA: TGTGCCAGCAGCCGCGGGACTAGCGGGGCCCAAGAGACCCAGTACTTC.

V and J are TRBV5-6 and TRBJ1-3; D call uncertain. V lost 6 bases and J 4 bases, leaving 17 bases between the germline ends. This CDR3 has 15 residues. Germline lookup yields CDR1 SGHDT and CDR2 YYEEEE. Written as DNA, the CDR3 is TGTGCCAGCACCCCCGGACTTTTGGGGGGAAACACCATATATTTT. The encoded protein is CASTPGLLGGNTIYF.

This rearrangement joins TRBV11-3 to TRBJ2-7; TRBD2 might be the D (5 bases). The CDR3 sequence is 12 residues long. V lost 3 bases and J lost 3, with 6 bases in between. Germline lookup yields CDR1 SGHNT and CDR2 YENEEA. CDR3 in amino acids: CASSLGVYEQYF. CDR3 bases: TGTGCCAGCAGCTTGGGAGTCTACGAGCAGTACTTC.

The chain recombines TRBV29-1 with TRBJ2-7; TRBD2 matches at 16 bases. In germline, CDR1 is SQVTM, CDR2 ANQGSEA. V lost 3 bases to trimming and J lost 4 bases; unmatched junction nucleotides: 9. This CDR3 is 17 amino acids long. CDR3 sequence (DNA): TGCAGCGTTGAGGGGGGACTAGCGGGAGGGCTCTGGTACGAGCAGTACTTC. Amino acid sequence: CSVEGGLAGGLWYEQYF.